The T cell receptor (beta chain) under discussion was sequenced for a study of cytomegalovirus exposure and HLA in healthy donors. Germline lookup yields CDR1 WSHSY and CDR2 SAAADI. This CDR3 region has 11 residues. V was clipped by 10 bases and J by 2 bases, with 8 bases between them. Comments on this clone: Its cognate antigen is unknown.

The PCR made use of 60 Vbeta and 13 Jbeta primers. Method: immunoSEQ multiplex PCR; TCRdb's copy keeps in-frame clones and lacks some. The table gives around 140,000 clones; the top ten clones make up more than 0.8% of it. General study results and limits: A further, later analysis showed that HLA-associated TCR beta chains (compared with equally common others) were more clonally expanded. A later analysis reported that several of the most significant clusters appeared to be linked to common viral pathogens, among them Epstein-Barr virus. Several V segments, TRBV6-2 and TRBV6-3 among them, could not be told apart and were dropped.

The TCR comes from a male donor in good health and CMV-seronegative. What was sequenced was PBMCs. This sequence joins TRBV10-2 and TRBJ1-1; no clear D. The chain's CDR3 is CATGGNTEAFF. DNA for the CDR3: TGCGCCACTGGCGGAAACACTGAAGCTTTCTTT.